This TCR beta chain was identified in a study of blood T cell repertoires in COVID-19. Germline CDR1 and CDR2: GTSNPN and SVGIG (reference sequence). With 0 bases removed from V and 4 bases from J, the gap between germline ends came to 10 bases. This CDR3 contains 15 residues. Original analysis: Using reference gene primer amplification, nucleated cell counts were estimated. Method: immunoSEQ multiplex PCR; TCRdb's copy keeps in-frame clones and lacks some. D and trimming come from the DNA, and the V and J calls and clone size come from that table. The sample contains some 74,000 clones, roughly nine tenths of which appear only once.

Material: peripheral blood. The receptor was derived from a man in his fifties or sixties with COVID-19, enrolled during active disease. The rearrangement joins TRBV30 to TRBJ1-6; D ambiguous. CDR3 in amino acids: CAWSVQSPYNSPLHF. CDR3 nucleotides: TGTGCCTGGAGTGTACAGAGCCCTTATAATTCACCCCTCCACTTT.